Following are 21 T cell receptor beta chains from one sample sequenced in a study of T cells in Graves' hyperthyroidism and ophthalmopathy. The CDR3 regions of TCR beta were amplified from RNA transcripts. Initially, a first-round RT-PCR of the TCR CDR3 employed the HTBI primer set. TCRdb re-derived calls from the multiplex PCR reads in MiXCR, one entry per CDR3 protein. The sample includes a few hundred thousand distinct CDR3 sequences, approximately 20% of them seen just once. The sequenced material came from blood. The receptor source for this set is a man aged 40-49 years with Graves' hyperthyroidism.

The chain joins TRBV7-9 to TRBJ1-2; 8 bases are shared with TRBD1. Germline values: CDR1 SEHNR, CDR2 FQNEAQ (reference sequence). There are 15 residues in the CDR3. Trimming cost V 5 bases and J 8 bases; bases outside gene matches: 13. CDR3 in amino acids: CASSPGTGEGVGYTF. In DNA form, the CDR3 reads TGTGCCAGCAGCCCCGGGACAGGAGAGGGGGTAGGCTACACCTTC.

J is TRBJ2-5 and V is TRBV20-1; 7 bases agree with TRBD2. Germline V gene sequence: CDR1 DFQATT, CDR2 SNEGSKA (reference sequence). The CDR3 extends over 13 amino acids. Trimming took 7 bases from V and 5 from J; bases not matched to a gene: 10. The CDR3 sequence: CSGRREVGETQYF. The CDR3 nucleotides are TGCAGTGGAAGACGGGAGGTTGGCGAGACCCAGTACTTC.

This clonotype has ten or more counts. The CDR3 sequence: CASSPDANYGYTF. The CDR3 bases are TGTGCCAGCAGCCCTGACGCGAACTATGGCTACACCTTC. The rearrangement uses TRBV7-2 and TRBJ1-2, with no clear D. Germline-derived CDR1 and CDR2 are SGHTA and FQGNSA. Trimming removed 5 bases from V and 2 bases from J, with 9 bases in between. The CDR3 is 13 amino acids.

This clonotype was seen at least ten times. The chain employs TRBV7-9 and TRBJ1-1; D remains unclear. The CDR3 runs to 12 residues. Germline CDR1 SEHNR, CDR2 FQNEAQ (reference sequence). Trimming removed 1 base at V and 7 bases at J, with 7 bases between. CDR3 sequence reads: CASSLVEGEAFF. The CDR3 DNA is TGTGCCAGCAGCTTAGTTGAAGGTGAAGCTTTCTTT.

This clonotype was counted at least ten times. This chain connects TRBV18 to TRBJ1-1; D gene uncertain. The V gene's germline CDR1 is KGHSH and CDR2 LQKENI. The CDR3 totals 15 residues. V was shortened by 4 bases and J by 1 base, with 13 bases between the two germline ends. As DNA, the CDR3 is TGTGCCAGCTCACTGGATCCGTCGCGGAACACTGAAGCTTTCTTT. This sequence encodes CASSLDPSRNTEAFF.

J is TRBJ1-3 and V is TRBV7-6; the D is unclear. Deletions cut 4 bases from V and 3 bases from J, with 16 bases between. The CDR3 loop spans 16 amino acids. Per germline, CDR1 SGHVS and CDR2 FNYEAQ. This chain's CDR3 is CASSSQAGFHGNTIYF. The CDR3 DNA reads TGTGCCAGCAGCTCCCAGGCGGGATTCCATGGAAACACCATATATTTT.

At least ten counts were recorded for this clonotype. The rearrangement uses TRBV30 and TRBJ2-7, with a weak D call TRBD2 (6 bases). There are 13 residues in the CDR3. V lost 3 bases to trimming and J lost 7 bases, with 16 bases between them. Germline-derived CDR1 and CDR2 are GTSNPN and SVGIG (reference sequence). In DNA form, the CDR3 reads TGTGCCTGGAGCCACTTAGATCGGGGGGAGCAGTACTTC. It codes for CAWSHLDRGEQYF. The variable domain in full, with the rest retrieved from reference TRBV30 and TRBJ2-7, is SQTIHQWPATLVQPVGSPLSLECTVEGTSNPNLYWYRQAAGRGLQLLFYSVGIGQISSEVPQNLSASRPQDRQFILSSKKLLLSDSGFYLCAWSHLDRGEQYFGPGTRLTVT.

This clonotype was observed at least ten times. The chain links TRBV28 to TRBJ2-5, with 9 bases lining up with TRBD1. Per the germline V gene, CDR1 is MDHEN and CDR2 is SYDVKM. The CDR3 totals 16 residues. V lost 4 bases and J lost 1; bases outside the gene matches: 7. CDR3 amino acids: CASSSPGTGFQETQYF. The CDR3 nucleotides are TGTGCCAGCAGTTCCCCCGGGACAGGGTTCCAAGAGACCCAGTACTTC.

This clonotype was seen at least ten times. This chain joins TRBV20-1 and TRBJ1-6; D perhaps matches TRBD1 (6 bases). The CDR3 runs to 14 residues. With 3 bases removed from V and 5 bases from J, the gap between germline ends came to 11 bases. Looked up from germline, CDR1 is DFQATT and CDR2 is SNEGSKA (reference sequence). The chain's CDR3 is CSASLTGDNSPLHF. CDR3 DNA: TGCAGTGCTAGCTTGACAGGCGATAATTCACCCCTCCACTTT.

This clonotype was counted ten times or more. This rearrangement joins TRBV28 to TRBJ1-1, with 7 bases matching TRBD1. Trimming at V came to 7 bases and at J to 6 bases, leaving 17 bases not matched to a gene. There are 16 residues in the CDR3. The germline gives CDR1 MDHEN, CDR2 SYDVKM. DNA of the CDR3: TGTGCCAGCAACCGGGACAGCCACTCCACCTTTCCTGAAGCTTTCTTT. Translating it yields CASNRDSHSTFPEAFF.

This clonotype was observed many times. The chain couples TRBV7-9 to TRBJ2-4; the D is unclear. Germline assignment: CDR1 SEHNR and CDR2 FQNEAQ (reference sequence). The CDR3 extends over 16 amino acids. The V gene lost 1 base and the J gene lost 0 bases, with 10 bases spanning the gap. CDR3 in DNA: TGTGCCAGCAGCTTAGGGCCACAGCTAGCCAAAAACATTCAGTACTTC. Translating it yields CASSLGPQLAKNIQYF.

This clonotype came up many times. A junction end diverges from the germline sequence, so it may reflect a read error. The gene calls are TRBV28 and TRBJ1-5; no definite D call. CDR1 is MDHEN, CDR2 SYDVKM, per germline. The CDR3 consists of 14 residues. This CDR3 reads CASSLGGSNQPQHF. The CDR3 nucleotides are TGCGCCAGCAGCTTGGGCGGTAGCAATCAGCCCCAGCATTTT.

The gene calls are TRBV27 and TRBJ2-3, with 12 bases matching TRBD2. CDR3 size: 16 residues. The germline V gene has CDR1 MNHEY and CDR2 SMNVEV (reference sequence). With V trimmed by 4 bases and J by 5 bases, 7 bases remained unmatched. The CDR3 spells CASSSYLAGGQDTQYF. The CDR3 DNA is TGTGCCAGCAGTTCATATCTAGCGGGGGGGCAAGATACGCAGTATTTT.

The V gene is TRBV6-2 or TRBV6-3, the J gene TRBJ2-7; D might be TRBD1 or TRBD2, each matching 5 bases. Trimming removed 5 bases from V and 3 bases from J, with 11 bases in between. From germline, CDR1 is MNHEY and CDR2 SVGEGT. The CDR3 is 13 residues long. CDR3 DNA: TGTGCCAGCAGTAAACCGGGGCTCTACGAGCAGTACTTC. It codes for CASSKPGLYEQYF.

Of note for this clonotype: Being one base from a much bigger clone, this may be a read error. This chain connects TRBV18 to TRBJ2-7; 8 nucleotides match TRBD1. The length of the CDR3 is 15 residues. Germline V gene lookup returns CDR1 KGHSH and CDR2 LQKENI. The CDR3 here is CASPPPRTGTYEQYF. The CDR3, as DNA: TGTGCCAGCCCACCACCGAGGACAGGGACCTACGAGCAGTACTTC.

This clonotype has ten or more counts. The J gene is TRBJ2-1, the V gene TRBV6-1; TRBD2 matches at 8 bases. The trim removed 6 bases at V and 9 bases at J, leaving 7 bases unmatched. CDR3 size: 13 residues. Germline CDR1 MNHNS, CDR2 SASEGT. CDR3 nucleotides: TGTGCCAGCAGCCACGCGGGGGGCAGTGAGCAGTTCTTC. This translates into CASSHAGGSEQFF.

This clonotype has a count of ten or more. The chain joins TRBV28 to TRBJ2-7, with TRBD1 identical over 9 bases. The CDR3 contains 16 residues. With V trimmed by 6 bases and J by 0 bases, 9 bases remained unmatched. CDR1 and CDR2 (germline): MDHEN, SYDVKM. The CDR3: CASRVGGTGYSYEQYF. In DNA, the CDR3 is TGTGCCAGCAGGGTCGGCGGGACAGGGTACTCCTACGAGCAGTACTTC.

The CDR3 DNA follows: TGTGCCATCAGTGAGGGGGGAGGGCGAGAGGATGAGCAGTTCTTC. This encodes CAISEGGGREDEQFF. The J gene is TRBJ2-1, the V gene TRBV10-3; 7 bases line up with TRBD2. This CDR3 has 15 residues. V was clipped by 2 bases and J by 8 bases; unmatched bases: 9. CDR1 and CDR2 (germline): ENHRY, SYGVKD.

This chain connects TRBV2 to TRBJ1-2; maybe TRBD1 (6 bases). The CDR3 is 13 residues long. V was trimmed by 4 bases and J by 1 base, leaving 7 bases between them. Per the germline V gene, CDR1 is SNHLY and CDR2 is FYNNEI. CDR3 sequence (DNA): TGTGCCAGCAGTGGGGACATTAACTATGGCTACACCTTC. Translation: CASSGDINYGYTF. Full variable domain (outside the CDR3, taken from reference TRBV2 and TRBJ1-2): EPEVTQTPSHQVTQMGQEVILRCVPISNHLYFYWYRQILGQKVEFLVSFYNNEISEKSEIFDDQFSVERPDGSNFTLKIRSTKLEDSAMYFCASSGDINYGYTFGSGTRLTVV.

This clonotype was seen repeatedly, ten times or more. The chain employs TRBV30 and TRBJ1-2; TRBD1 might be the D (6 bases). Germline CDR1 GTSNPN, CDR2 SVGIG (reference sequence). Trimming pared 7 bases from V and 4 bases from J, leaving 10 bases between. The CDR3 extends over 11 amino acids. This chain's CDR3 is CASTGTYGYTF. The CDR3 DNA is TGTGCCTCAACAGGGACCTATGGCTACACCTTC.

This chain uses TRBV9 with TRBJ1-6; maybe TRBD1 (5 bases). The ends were cut back, 2 bases at V and 7 bases at J, with 13 bases in the middle. Germline CDR1 SGDLS, CDR2 YYNGEE. This CDR3 is built from 15 residues. Here the CDR3 reads CASSVWGRSNSPLHF. In nucleotides, the CDR3 is TGTGCCAGCAGCGTTTGGGGCAGGAGCAATTCACCCCTCCACTTT. The full variable domain, in which reference TRBV9 and TRBJ1-6 provide the parts outside the CDR3, is DSGVTQTPKHLITATGQRVTLRCSPRSGDLSVYWYQQSLDQGLQFLIQYYNGEERAKGNILERFSAQQFPDLHSELNLSSLELGDSALYFCASSVWGRSNSPLHFGNGTRLTVT.